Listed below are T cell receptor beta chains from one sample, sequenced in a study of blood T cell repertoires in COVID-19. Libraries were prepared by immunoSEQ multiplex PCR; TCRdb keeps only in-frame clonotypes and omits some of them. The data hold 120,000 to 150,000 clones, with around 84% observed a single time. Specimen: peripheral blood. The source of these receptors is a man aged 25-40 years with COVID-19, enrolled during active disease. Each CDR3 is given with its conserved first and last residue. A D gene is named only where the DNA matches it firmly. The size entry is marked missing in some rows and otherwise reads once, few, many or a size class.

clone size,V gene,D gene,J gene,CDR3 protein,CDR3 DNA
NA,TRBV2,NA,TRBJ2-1,CASKTSRDNEQFF,TGTGCCAGCAAGACTAGTAGGGACAATGAGCAGTTCTTC
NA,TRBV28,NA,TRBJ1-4,CASTLGAGREKLFF,TGTGCCAGCACTCTTGGGGCAGGTCGGGAAAAACTGTTTTTT
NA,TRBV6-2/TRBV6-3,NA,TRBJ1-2,CASSFAKAYGYTF,TGTGCCAGCAGTTTTGCTAAAGCCTATGGCTACACCTTC
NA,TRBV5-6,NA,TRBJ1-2,CASSLPADYGYTF,TGTGCCAGCAGCTTACCGGCGGACTATGGCTACACCTTC
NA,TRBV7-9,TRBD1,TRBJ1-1,CASSPPGTAVEAFF,TGTGCCAGCAGCCCTCCCGGGACAGCGGTTGAAGCTTTCTTT
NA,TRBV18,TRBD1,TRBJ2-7,CASSQRQGPSYEQYF,TGTGCCAGCTCTCAACGACAGGGACCGTCCTACGAGCAGTACTTC
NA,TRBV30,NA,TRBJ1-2,CAWSVTPVNYGYTF,TGTGCCTGGAGTGTAACCCCAGTAAACTATGGCTACACCTTC
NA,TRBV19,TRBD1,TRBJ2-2,CASSGQGVGELFF,TGTGCCAGTAGTGGACAGGGGGTCGGGGAGCTGTTTTTT
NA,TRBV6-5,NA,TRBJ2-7,CASSLGGSGRGEQYF,TGTGCCAGCAGTCTAGGCGGTAGCGGAAGGGGAGAGCAGTACTTC
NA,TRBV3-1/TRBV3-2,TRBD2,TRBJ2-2,CASTPLREGTGELFF,TGTGCCAGCACCCCCCTGCGGGAGGGCACCGGGGAGCTGTTTTTT
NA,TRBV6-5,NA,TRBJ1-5,CASCPGANQPQHF,TGTGCCAGCTGTCCAGGGGCCAATCAGCCCCAGCATTTT
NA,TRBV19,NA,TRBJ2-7,CASSGGSSYEQYF,TGTGCCAGTAGTGGAGGGAGCTCCTACGAGCAGTACTTC
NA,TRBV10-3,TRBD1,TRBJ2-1,CAISELRTGANEQFF,TGTGCCATCAGTGAGTTGCGGACAGGGGCGAATGAGCAGTTCTTC
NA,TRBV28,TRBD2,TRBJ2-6,CASQGGVYSGANVLTF,TGTGCCAGCCAGGGAGGGGTTTACTCTGGGGCCAACGTCCTGACTTTC
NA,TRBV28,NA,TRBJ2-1,CASRKGLLVAYNEQFF,TGTGCCAGCAGGAAGGGGCTTTTGGTGGCCTACAATGAGCAGTTCTTC
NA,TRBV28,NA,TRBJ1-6,CATQLRGAYNSPLHF,TGTGCCACCCAACTCAGGGGCGCCTATAATTCACCCCTCCACTTT
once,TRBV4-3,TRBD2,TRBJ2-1,CASSQGSSGRANHEQFF,TGCGCCAGCAGCCAAGGCTCGAGCGGGAGGGCAAACCATGAGCAGTTCTTC
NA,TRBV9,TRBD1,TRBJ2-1,CASSEGQAVYNEQFF,TGTGCCAGCAGCGAGGGACAGGCCGTCTACAATGAGCAGTTCTTC
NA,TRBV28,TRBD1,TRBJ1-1,CASSLPGQGQTEAFF,TGTGCCAGCAGTTTACCCGGACAGGGTCAAACTGAAGCTTTCTTT
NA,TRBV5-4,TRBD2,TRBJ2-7,CASSLAGGAEQYF,TGTGCCAGCAGCTTGGCCGGGGGGGCCGAGCAGTACTTC
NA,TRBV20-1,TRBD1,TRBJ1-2,CSARDRNKNTF,TGCAGTGCGCGGGACAGGAACAAAAACACCTTC
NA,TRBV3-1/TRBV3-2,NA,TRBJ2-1,CASSQDLVGSWEQFF,TGTGCCAGCAGCCAAGATCTTGTCGGGAGCTGGGAGCAGTTCTTC
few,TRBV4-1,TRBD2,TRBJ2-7,CASSQGRLREPYEQYF,TGCGCCAGCAGCCAAGGAAGGCTGCGGGAGCCCTACGAGCAGTACTTC
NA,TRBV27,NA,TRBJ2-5,CASSDGGQETQYF,TGTGCCAGTTCAGACGGCGGCCAAGAGACCCAGTACTTC
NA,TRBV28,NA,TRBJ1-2,CASSGALYFSGYTF,TGTGCCAGCAGTGGAGCGTTGTACTTCTCTGGCTACACCTTC
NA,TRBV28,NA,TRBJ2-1,CATDVQGYEQFF,TGTGCCACTGATGTTCAGGGTTACGAGCAGTTCTTC
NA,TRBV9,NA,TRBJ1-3,CASSVDGRTATTYF,TGTGCCAGCAGCGTAGACGGGAGAACGGCTACGACATATTTT
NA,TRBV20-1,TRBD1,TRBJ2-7,CRGDRGYEQYF,TGCAGGGGGGACAGGGGGTACGAGCAGTACTTC
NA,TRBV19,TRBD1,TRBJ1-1,CASTWTGNTEAFF,TGTGCCAGTACCTGGACAGGGAACACTGAAGCTTTCTTT
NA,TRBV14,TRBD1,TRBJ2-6,CASSPQGYGANVLTF,TGTGCCAGCAGCCCACAGGGGTACGGGGCCAACGTCCTGACTTTC
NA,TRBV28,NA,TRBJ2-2,CASSLEAVGELFF,TGTGCCAGCAGTTTAGAGGCGGTCGGGGAGCTGTTTTTT
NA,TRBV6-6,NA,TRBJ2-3,CASTPGADTQYF,TGTGCCAGCACCCCGGGGGCAGATACGCAGTATTTT
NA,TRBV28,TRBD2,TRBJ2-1,CASSSTGLADTEQFF,TGTGCCAGCAGTTCAACGGGACTAGCGGACACTGAGCAGTTCTTC
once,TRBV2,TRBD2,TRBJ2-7,CASSASSGSSYEQYF,TGTGCCAGCAGTGCGAGTAGCGGGAGCTCCTACGAGCAGTACTTC
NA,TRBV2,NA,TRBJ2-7,CASSESRDYEQYF,TGTGCCAGCAGTGAATCGCGGGACTACGAGCAGTACTTC
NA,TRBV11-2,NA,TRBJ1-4,CASSLGQTVGGEKLFF,TGTGCCAGCAGCTTAGGTCAGACAGTGGGTGGTGAAAAACTGTTTTTT
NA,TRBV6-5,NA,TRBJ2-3,CASSPTRMLLDTQYF,TGTGCCAGCAGTCCGACTAGAATGTTGCTGGATACGCAGTATTTT
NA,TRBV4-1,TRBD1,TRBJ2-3,CASSQEGTGTTDTQYF,TGCGCCAGCAGCCAAGAAGGGACAGGGACCACAGATACGCAGTATTTT
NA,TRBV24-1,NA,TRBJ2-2,CATSDPGFTGELFF,TGTGCCACCAGTGATCCAGGGTTCACCGGGGAGCTGTTTTTT